These 2 T cell receptor beta chains originate from one sample sequenced in a study of tumor and adjacent non-tumor tissue in lung cancer. Three rounds of nested PCR, following a modified ARM-PCR protocol, produced the TCRbeta library. TCRdb reprocessed the multiplex PCR reads with MiXCR, giving one entry per CDR3 protein. The profile shows 90,000 to 120,000 distinct CDR3 sequences, 65% of them singletons. RNA was extracted from bulk tissue without any cell sorting. This non-tumor lung sample came from over 3 cm beyond the tumor edge. Material: distant non-tumor lung tissue. The receptor source for this set is a man aged 30 to 45 with non-small cell lung cancer.

Many counts were recorded for this clonotype. The chain carries TRBV5-1 and TRBJ2-7; tentatively, D is TRBD1 (6 bases). V was trimmed by 6 bases and J by 4 bases, leaving 17 bases between them. Germline V gene lookup returns CDR1 SGHRS and CDR2 YFSETQ. This CDR3 has 14 residues. The CDR3 DNA sequence: TGCGCCAGCATCCGGGACATCGGAACGTACGAGCAGTACTTC. Translated, it gives CASIRDIGTYEQYF.

This clonotype came up many times. V and J are TRBV5-6 and TRBJ2-2; D is ambiguous. CDR3 length equals 13 residues. V was trimmed by 6 bases and J by 5 bases, leaving 11 bases between them. Germline loops: CDR1 SGHDT, CDR2 YYEEEE. CDR3 nucleotide sequence: TGTGCCAGCATCTTTTTGGGGACCGGGGAGCTGTTTTTT. Protein: CASIFLGTGELFF.